The present TCR beta chain was sequenced within a study of blood T cell repertoires in COVID-19. Sequencing was performed with immunoSEQ multiplex PCR; in TCRdb, only in-frame clones are kept and a portion is missing. The table records 150,000 or so clones, 75% to 80% of them present only once. The length of the CDR3 is 15 residues. Trimming took 2 bases from V and 5 from J; bases not matched to a gene: 3. Germline V gene sequence: CDR1 SGDLS, CDR2 YYNGEE. Sequencing was done on a sample of PBMCs or T cells enriched from blood (not recorded which). V gene TRBV9 combines with J gene TRBJ2-1, with TRBD2 matching 11 bases. This sequence originates from a woman in her 50s who had recovered from COVID-19. CDR3 amino acids: CASSVSGGAHNEQFF. CDR3 nucleotides: TGTGCCAGCAGCGTTAGCGGGGGGGCCCACAATGAGCAGTTCTTC.